The sample holds many counts of the clone carrying this T cell receptor beta chain. Its antigen is not known. The sample belongs to a study of response to subunit inactivated influenza vaccine. The CDR3 runs 13 residues. In germline, CDR1 is KGHDR, CDR2 SFDVKD. Trimming took off 4 bases at V and 6 bases at J, with 10 bases between the two ends. Overall study results and limits: Researchers suggested that each seasonal influenza vaccination recruits few new T cells.

Using its own MiXCR run on the RT-PCR reads, TCRdb lists one record per CDR3 protein. The sample holds under 750,000 distinct CDR3 sequences, 12% seen once. The TCR was taken from a man aged 45-65 years who received an inactivated influenza vaccine. This sample comprised PBMCs from blood, obtained on the day of vaccination. The genes are TRBV24-1 and TRBJ2-3; D gene ambiguous. CDR3 region: CATSDPPRDTQYF. CDR3 bases: TGTGCCACCAGTGACCCCCCAAGGGATACGCAGTATTTT.